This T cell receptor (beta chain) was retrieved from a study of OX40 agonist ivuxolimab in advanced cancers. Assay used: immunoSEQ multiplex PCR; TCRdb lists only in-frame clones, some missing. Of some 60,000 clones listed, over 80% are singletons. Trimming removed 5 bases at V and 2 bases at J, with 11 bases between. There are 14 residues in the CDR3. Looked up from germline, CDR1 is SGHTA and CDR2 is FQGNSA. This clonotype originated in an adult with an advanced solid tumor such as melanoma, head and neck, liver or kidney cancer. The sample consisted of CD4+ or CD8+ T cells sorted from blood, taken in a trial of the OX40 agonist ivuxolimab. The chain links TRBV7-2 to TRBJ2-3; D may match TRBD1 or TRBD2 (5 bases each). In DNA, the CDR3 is TGTGCCAGCAGCCCGGGACGGTTCACAGATACGCAGTATTTT. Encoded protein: CASSPGRFTDTQYF.